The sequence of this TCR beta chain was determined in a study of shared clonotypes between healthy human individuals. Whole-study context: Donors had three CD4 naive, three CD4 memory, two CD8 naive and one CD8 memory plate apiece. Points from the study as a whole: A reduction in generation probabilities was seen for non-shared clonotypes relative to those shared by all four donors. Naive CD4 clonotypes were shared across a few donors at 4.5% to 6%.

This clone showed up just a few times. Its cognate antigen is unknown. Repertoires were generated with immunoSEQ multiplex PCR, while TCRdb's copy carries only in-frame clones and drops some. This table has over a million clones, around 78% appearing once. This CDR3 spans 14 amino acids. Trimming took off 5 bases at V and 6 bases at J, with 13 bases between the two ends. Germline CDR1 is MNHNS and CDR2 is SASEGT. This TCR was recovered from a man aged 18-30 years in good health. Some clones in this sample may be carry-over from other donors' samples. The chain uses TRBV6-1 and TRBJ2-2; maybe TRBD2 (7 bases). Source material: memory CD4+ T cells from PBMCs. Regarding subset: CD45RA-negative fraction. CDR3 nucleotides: TGTGCCAGCAGTCCGCGGGGGCTGCCCGGGGAGCTGTTTTTT. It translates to CASSPRGLPGELFF.